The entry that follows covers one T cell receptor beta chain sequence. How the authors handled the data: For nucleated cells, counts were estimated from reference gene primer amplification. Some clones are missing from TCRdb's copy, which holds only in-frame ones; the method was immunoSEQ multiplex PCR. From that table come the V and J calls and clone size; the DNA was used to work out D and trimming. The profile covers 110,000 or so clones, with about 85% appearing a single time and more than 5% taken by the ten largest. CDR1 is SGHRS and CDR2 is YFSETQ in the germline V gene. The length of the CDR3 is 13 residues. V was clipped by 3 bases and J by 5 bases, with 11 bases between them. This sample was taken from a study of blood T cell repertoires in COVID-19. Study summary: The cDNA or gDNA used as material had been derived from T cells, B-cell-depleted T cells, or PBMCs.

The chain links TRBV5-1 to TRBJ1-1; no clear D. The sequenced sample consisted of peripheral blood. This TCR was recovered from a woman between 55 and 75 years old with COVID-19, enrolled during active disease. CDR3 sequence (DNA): TGCGCCAGCAGCTCGATGACTGGGACTGAAGCTTTCTTT. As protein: CASSSMTGTEAFF.